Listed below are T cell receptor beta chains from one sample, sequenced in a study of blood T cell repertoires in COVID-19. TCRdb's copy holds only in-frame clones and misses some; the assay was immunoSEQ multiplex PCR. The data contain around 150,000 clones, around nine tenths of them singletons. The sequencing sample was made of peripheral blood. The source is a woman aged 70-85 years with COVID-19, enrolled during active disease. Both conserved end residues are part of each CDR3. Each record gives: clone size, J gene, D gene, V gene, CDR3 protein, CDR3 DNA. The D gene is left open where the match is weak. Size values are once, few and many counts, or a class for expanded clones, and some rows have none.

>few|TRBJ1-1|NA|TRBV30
CAWSGQGGSGAFF
TGTGCCTGGAGTGGGCAGGGCGGCAGTGGAGCTTTCTTT
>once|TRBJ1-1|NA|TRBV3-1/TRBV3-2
CASSQVFGGRIGNTEAFF
TGTGCCAGCAGCCAAGTGTTTGGAGGTAGAATAGGGAACACTGAAGCTTTCTTT
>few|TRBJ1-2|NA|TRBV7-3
CASSLTSGTPYGYTF
TGTGCCAGCAGCTTAACGAGTGGGACTCCCTATGGCTACACCTTC
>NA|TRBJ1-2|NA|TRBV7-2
CASSSPGVGANYGYTF
TGTGCCAGCAGCTCCCCAGGGGTAGGGGCTAACTATGGCTACACCTTC
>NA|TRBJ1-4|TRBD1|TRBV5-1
CASSLTGGSNEKLFF
TGCGCCAGCAGCCTGACAGGGGGGTCGAATGAAAAACTGTTTTTT
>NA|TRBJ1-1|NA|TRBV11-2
CASSPPWSLGTEAFF
TGTGCCAGCAGCCCCCCCTGGAGCCTAGGCACTGAAGCTTTCTTT
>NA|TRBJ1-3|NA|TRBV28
CASSLRWGGGRTTGNTIYF
TGTGCCAGCAGTTTACGGTGGGGCGGGGGGCGGACGACTGGAAACACCATATATTTT
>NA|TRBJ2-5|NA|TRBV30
CAWSGASRETQYF
TGTGCCTGGAGTGGGGCTAGCCGTGAGACCCAGTACTTC
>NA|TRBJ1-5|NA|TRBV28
CASSKGGWTQPQHF
TGTGCCAGCTCAAAGGGGGGGTGGACTCAGCCCCAGCATTTT
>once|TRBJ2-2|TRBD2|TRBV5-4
CASSRLAGDRNTGELFF
TGTGCCAGCAGCCGACTAGCGGGGGACCGGAACACCGGGGAGCTGTTTTTT
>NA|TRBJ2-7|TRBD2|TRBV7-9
CASSVTGGYEQYF
TGTGCCAGCAGCGTCACGGGGGGCTACGAGCAGTACTTC
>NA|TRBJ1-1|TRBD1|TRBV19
CASTKGQGANTEAFF
TGTGCCAGTACCAAGGGACAGGGGGCGAACACTGAAGCTTTCTTT
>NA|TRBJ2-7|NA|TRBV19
CASSIEVGSNYEQYF
TGTGCCAGTAGTATAGAAGTTGGCAGTAACTACGAGCAGTACTTC
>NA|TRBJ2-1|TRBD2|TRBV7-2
CASSLIAGGPNEQFF
TGTGCCAGCAGCTTAATAGCGGGGGGGCCCAATGAGCAGTTCTTC
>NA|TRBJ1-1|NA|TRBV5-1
CASSYASSGRGNTEAFF
TGCGCCAGCAGCTACGCCTCAAGCGGGCGGGGAAACACTGAAGCTTTCTTT
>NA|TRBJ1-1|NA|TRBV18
CASSRHEGLNTEAFF
TGTGCCAGCTCTCGTCATGAGGGCTTGAACACTGAAGCTTTCTTT
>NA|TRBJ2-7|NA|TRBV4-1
CASSQEVGSEADEQYF
TGCGCCAGCAGCCAAGAAGTAGGTTCTGAGGCGGACGAGCAGTACTTC
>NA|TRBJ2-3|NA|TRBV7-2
CASSFGGLGADTQYF
TGTGCCAGCAGCTTCGGCGGGCTGGGGGCGGATACGCAGTATTTT
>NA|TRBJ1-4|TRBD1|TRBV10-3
CATWDSDLNEKLFF
TGTGCCACCTGGGACAGCGATCTTAATGAAAAACTGTTTTTT
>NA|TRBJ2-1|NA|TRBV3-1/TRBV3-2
CASSQVRSSYNEQFF
TGTGCCAGCAGCCAAGTAAGGAGCTCCTACAATGAGCAGTTCTTC
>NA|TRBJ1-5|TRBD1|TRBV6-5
CASTQDRGRAQPQHF
TGTGCCAGCACCCAGGACAGGGGGCGCGCTCAGCCCCAGCATTTT
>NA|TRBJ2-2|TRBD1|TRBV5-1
CASSQGQGANTGELFF
TGCGCCAGCAGCCAGGGACAGGGAGCGAACACCGGGGAGCTGTTTTTT
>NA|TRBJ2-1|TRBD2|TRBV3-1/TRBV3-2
CASSRPGLAGSYNEQFF
TGTGCCAGCAGCCGGCCGGGACTAGCGGGTTCCTACAATGAGCAGTTCTTC
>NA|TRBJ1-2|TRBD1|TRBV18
CASSPDRESGYTF
TGTGCCAGCTCACCGGACAGGGAGTCTGGCTACACCTTC
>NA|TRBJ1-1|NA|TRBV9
CASSVAGDTEAFF
TGTGCCAGCAGCGTAGCAGGGGACACTGAAGCTTTCTTT
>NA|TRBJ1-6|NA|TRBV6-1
CASSETSSYNSPLHF
TGTGCCAGCAGTGAAACGAGCTCCTATAATTCACCCCTCCACTTT
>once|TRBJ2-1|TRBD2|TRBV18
CASSQPTSGGAHEQFF
TGTGCCAGCTCACAACCGACTAGCGGGGGGGCCCATGAGCAGTTCTTC
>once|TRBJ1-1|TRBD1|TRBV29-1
CSAGTGGDTEAFF
TGCAGCGCAGGGACAGGGGGTGACACTGAAGCTTTCTTT
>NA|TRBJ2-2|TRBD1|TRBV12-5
CASGLIGQGNTGELFF
TGTGCTAGTGGTTTGATAGGACAGGGGAACACCGGGGAGCTGTTTTTT
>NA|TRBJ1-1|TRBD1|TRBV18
CASSGGQGATEAFF
TGTGCCAGCTCCGGGGGACAGGGTGCCACTGAAGCTTTCTTT
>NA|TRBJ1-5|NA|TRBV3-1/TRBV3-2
CASSQDHSGWQPQHF
TGTGCCAGCAGCCAAGATCATTCAGGGTGGCAGCCCCAGCATTTT
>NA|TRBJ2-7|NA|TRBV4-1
CASSQDSQVLGEQYF
TGCGCCAGCAGCCAAGATTCACAGGTGCTTGGGGAGCAGTACTTC
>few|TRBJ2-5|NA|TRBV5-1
CASSFRGVRETQYF
TGCGCCAGCAGCTTCAGGGGGGTTCGGGAGACCCAGTACTTC
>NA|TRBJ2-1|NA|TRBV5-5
CASSLIPSSSSYNEQFF
TGTGCCAGCAGCTTGATACCGTCCTCGAGCTCCTACAATGAGCAGTTCTTC
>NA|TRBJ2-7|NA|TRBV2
CASSQLQAPGQYF
TGTGCCAGCAGTCAATTACAGGCGCCCGGGCAGTACTTC
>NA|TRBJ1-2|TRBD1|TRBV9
CASSAQGARGYTF
TGTGCCAGCAGCGCACAGGGGGCTAGGGGCTACACCTTC
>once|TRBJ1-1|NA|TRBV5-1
CASSLIVRTRVEEAFF
TGCGCCAGCAGCTTGATCGTCCGGACACGCGTTGAGGAAGCTTTCTTT
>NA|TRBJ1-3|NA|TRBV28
CASSLGQGGNTIYF
TGTGCCAGCAGTTTGGGGCAGGGCGGAAACACCATATATTTT
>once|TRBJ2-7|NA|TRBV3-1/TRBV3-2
CASSQGTGGRYF
TGTGCCAGCAGCCAAGGTACCGGGGGGCGGTACTTC
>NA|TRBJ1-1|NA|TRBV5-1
CASSLVGQISNTEAFF
TGCGCCAGCAGCTTGGTTGGTCAGATATCGAACACTGAAGCTTTCTTT